A selection of T cell receptor beta chains follows, all from one sample in a study of T cells in tumors after PD-1 blockade. Generated by immunoSEQ multiplex PCR, the TCRdb table keeps only in-frame clones and is missing some. The sample includes approximately 63,000 clones, about 74% of them seen just once. The sample in question was PBMCs, obtained after anti-PD-1 treatment. All receptors come from a human donor with basal cell carcinoma. Each CDR3 is given with its conserved first and last residue. Each record gives: V gene, J gene, clone size, D gene, CDR3 DNA, CDR3 protein. A D gene is named only where the DNA matches it firmly. Expanded clones are given a class, and other clones once, few, many or no size at all.

TRBV6-6	TRBJ2-6	.	.	TGTGCCAGCAGTCCCCGGGACGTCCCCTCTGGGGCCAACGTCCTGACTTTC	CASSPRDVPSGANVLTF
TRBV2	TRBJ1-5	.	.	TGTGCCAGCAGTGTATGGGAGCTGGATCAGCCCCAGCATTTT	CASSVWELDQPQHF
TRBV11-1	TRBJ2-1	.	TRBD2	TGTGCCAGCAGCCAGGGACTAGAGTCCTACAATGAGCAGTTCTTC	CASSQGLESYNEQFF
TRBV4-1	TRBJ2-1	.	TRBD2	TGCGCCAGCAGCCAAGACCTCCCTAGCGGGCTCTACAATGAGCAGTTCTTC	CASSQDLPSGLYNEQFF
TRBV5-1	TRBJ1-3	few	TRBD1	TGCGCCAGCATCGTACAGGGGATGTCTGGAAACACCATATATTTT	CASIVQGMSGNTIYF
TRBV6-6	TRBJ2-7	.	TRBD1	TGTGCCAGCAGGTGGCAGGGGGACGAGCAGTACTTC	CASRWQGDEQYF
TRBV5-1	TRBJ1-1	once	.	TGCGCCAGCAGCTTGTTCACCATGAACACTGAAGCTTTCTTT	CASSLFTMNTEAFF
TRBV30	TRBJ1-1	.	.	TGTGCCTGGAGTGGTGGGGGCACTGAAGCTTTCTTT	CAWSGGGTEAFF
TRBV7-9	TRBJ2-1	.	.	TGTGCCAGCTGGATTAGCGGCTCCTACAATGAGCAGTTCTTC	CASWISGSYNEQFF
TRBV27	TRBJ2-1	.	TRBD2	TGTGCCAGCAACCCGCCGGGACTAGCGGGAGGCTCCTACAATGAGCAGTTCTTC	CASNPPGLAGGSYNEQFF
TRBV5-4	TRBJ2-5	once	.	TGTGCCAGCTCAGGGGGACTGTTAGAGACCCAGTACTTC	CASSGGLLETQYF
TRBV7-2	TRBJ1-1	.	.	TGTGCCAGCAGCCCTCAAACTGGGGGGAGTGTATGGAACACTGAAGCTTTCTTT	CASSPQTGGSVWNTEAFF
TRBV7-7	TRBJ1-3	.	.	TGTGCCAGCAGCCCATCCGGGACGGGTGGAAACACCATATATTTT	CASSPSGTGGNTIYF
TRBV2	TRBJ2-7	few	.	TGTGCCAGCAGGAGGGGGACACAATCCTACGAGCAGTACTTC	CASRRGTQSYEQYF
TRBV27	TRBJ2-3	.	.	TGTGCCAGCAGTTCAGCAGGACGAGGAAGCACAGATACGCAGTATTTT	CASSSAGRGSTDTQYF
TRBV5-3	TRBJ1-5	.	.	TGTGCCAGAACTCAAAGGATAGGGACCCACCAGCCCCAGCATTTT	CARTQRIGTHQPQHF
TRBV18	TRBJ2-1	once	TRBD2	TGTGCCAGCTCACCAGGACTAGCGGGGGACAATGAGCAGTTCTTC	CASSPGLAGDNEQFF
TRBV6-5	TRBJ2-7	.	.	TGTGCCAGCAGTTACTCGATCGACGGCTCCTACGAGCAGTACTTC	CASSYSIDGSYEQYF
TRBV10-2	TRBJ2-1	.	TRBD1	TGCGCCAGCAGTTCCCGGGACAGGGGTAGCAATGAGCAGTTCTTC	CASSSRDRGSNEQFF
TRBV28	TRBJ1-6	once	.	TGTGCCAGCAGTACCAGGACGGACAGCATAAATTCACCCCTCCACTTT	CASSTRTDSINSPLHF
TRBV18	TRBJ1-5	few	.	TGTGCCAGCTCACCCGGCAGGGATCAGCCCCAGCATTTT	CASSPGRDQPQHF
TRBV30	TRBJ1-2	.	.	TGTGCCTGGAGGCCGGACCGCTATGGCTACACCTTC	CAWRPDRYGYTF
TRBV27	TRBJ1-2	once	.	TGTGCCAGCAGTTTAGAACAGGGCTATGGCTACACCTTC	CASSLEQGYGYTF
TRBV6-2/TRBV6-3	TRBJ2-7	.	.	TGTGCCAGCAGTTACCGGGCCTACGAGCAGTACTTC	CASSYRAYEQYF
TRBV30	TRBJ2-4	.	TRBD1	TGTGCCTGGAGTGTACCCAGGGGGAGAAACATTCAGTACTTC	CAWSVPRGRNIQYF
TRBV6-4	TRBJ2-3	.	.	TGTGCCAGCAGTCCCGACTCCACAGATACGCAGTATTTT	CASSPDSTDTQYF
TRBV5-1	TRBJ1-1	.	.	TGCGCCAGCAGCTTGGACTTGAGAAACACTGAAGCTTTCTTT	CASSLDLRNTEAFF
TRBV19	TRBJ2-3	.	.	TGTGCCAGTAGTAACACTTTGGCTAGCTTCACAGATACGCAGTATTTT	CASSNTLASFTDTQYF
TRBV19	TRBJ1-2	.	.	TGTGCCAGTACCTTAGTGGGGAACAGAGGCTATGGCTACACCTTC	CASTLVGNRGYGYTF
TRBV7-9	TRBJ1-2	.	.	TGTGCCAGCAGTGAAAGGGGAATTCTGTATGGCTACACCTTC	CASSERGILYGYTF
TRBV19	TRBJ1-1	.	.	TGTGCCAGTAGTAAAGTCGGGGTAAACACTGAAGCTTTCTTT	CASSKVGVNTEAFF
TRBV2	TRBJ2-1	few	TRBD2	TGTGCCAGCAGACGTAGGACTAGCGGGGGGGCGAATGAGCAGTTCTTC	CASRRRTSGGANEQFF
TRBV9	TRBJ1-1	.	.	TGTGCCAGCAGCCCGCGGACAGCCGAAGCTTTCTTT	CASSPRTAEAFF
TRBV19	TRBJ2-3	.	TRBD1	TGTGCCAGTACCCACTGGGGACAGGGGGCCGTTAGCACAGATACGCAGTATTTT	CASTHWGQGAVSTDTQYF
TRBV6-5	TRBJ2-2	.	TRBD1	TGTGCCAGCAGTTACGCCGGGACAGGGACAGTCGGGGAGCTGTTTTTT	CASSYAGTGTVGELFF
TRBV28	TRBJ1-3	.	.	TGTGCCAGCAGTCCTAACAACAGGGCCTCTGGAAACACCATATATTTT	CASSPNNRASGNTIYF
TRBV27	TRBJ1-2	.	TRBD1	TGTGCCAGCAGTTCCCCCGGGGACAGGGGTATTGTTGGCTACACCTTC	CASSSPGDRGIVGYTF
TRBV10-3	TRBJ2-3	.	TRBD2	TGTGCCATCACAGCGGGGGGGCTGTCAGATACGCAGTATTTT	CAITAGGLSDTQYF
TRBV4-1	TRBJ1-4	.	.	TGCGCCAGCAGCCCAAACAGGGCCTTCAATGAAAAACTGTTTTTT	CASSPNRAFNEKLFF
TRBV6-5	TRBJ2-2	.	TRBD2	TGTGCCAGCAGCGCTAGCGGGGGACACACCGGGGAGCTGTTTTTT	CASSASGGHTGELFF
TRBV6-5	TRBJ2-5	once	TRBD1	TGTGCCAGCAGTTATACAGGGGAGAGCGGTGAGACCCAGTACTTC	CASSYTGESGETQYF
TRBV12-5	TRBJ2-1	.	TRBD1	TGTGCTAGTGCCCCGTACCGTACGGGAGGTTGGAGGGGACAGGGTTACAATGAGCAGTTCTTC	CASAPYRTGGWRGQGYNEQFF
TRBV6-5	TRBJ2-7	once	TRBD2	TGTGCCAGCAGTTCATCATTCGGACTAGTGGACGAGCAGTACTTC	CASSSSFGLVDEQYF
TRBV12-3/TRBV12-4	TRBJ1-1	.	.	TGTGCCAGCAGACCTCGGGACCGAACGGGCGCTTTCTTT	CASRPRDRTGAFF
TRBV25-1	TRBJ2-7	few	TRBD1	TGTGCCAGCAGTTCCCCCGGACAGGGCTACGAGCAGTACTTC	CASSSPGQGYEQYF
TRBV19	TRBJ2-2	.	TRBD2	TGTGCCAGTAGTTGGACTAGCGGGGGGCCCCCCGGGGAGCTGTTTTTT	CASSWTSGGPPGELFF
TRBV3-1/TRBV3-2	TRBJ2-5	few	.	TGTGCCAGTAGAAAGCAAAACCAAGAGACCCAGTACTTC	CASRKQNQETQYF
TRBV12-3/TRBV12-4	TRBJ2-7	.	.	TGTGCCAGCAACTCGATGGGCCCTCAGTACTTC	CASNSMGPQYF
TRBV18	TRBJ1-4	few	.	TGTGCCAGCTCGCCGAACAGGGCCACTAATGAAAAACTGTTTTTT	CASSPNRATNEKLFF